The rows below give T cell receptor beta chains drawn from one sample of a study of response to subunit inactivated influenza vaccine. TCRdb re-analysed the RT-PCR reads in MiXCR, keeping a single row per CDR3 protein. This sample has 200,000 to 300,000 distinct CDR3 sequences, with over 9% found just once. Sequencing used non-naive T cells sorted from PBMCs, obtained less than 15 days before vaccination. The origin of the receptors is a man aged 50 or older who received an inactivated influenza vaccine. Each CDR3 is given with its conserved first and last residue. D genes are given only for firm matches.

V	J	D	CDR3
TRBV30	TRBJ2-7	-	CAWSVRNNEQYF
TRBV5-1	TRBJ1-6	-	CASSLRGSSSYNSPLHF
TRBV6-1	TRBJ1-3	-	CASKGGSGNTIYF
TRBV5-1	TRBJ2-6	-	CASSTFHSGANVLTF
TRBV7-8	TRBJ2-7	TRBD2	CASSLGTSGSYSYEQYF
TRBV28	TRBJ2-5	TRBD1	CASSFPGTFRQGAETQYF
TRBV6-5	TRBJ1-2	TRBD1	CASSYSGATGSNYGYTF
TRBV7-8	TRBJ1-3	-	CASSPFGADSGNTIYF
TRBV4-2	TRBJ1-2	-	CASSPGLLCYTF
TRBV7-2	TRBJ2-7	-	CASRNRDGLSYEQYF
TRBV2	TRBJ2-5	-	CASRLGETQYF
TRBV7-2	TRBJ2-1	-	CASTPAGLIYNEQFF
TRBV5-6	TRBJ2-7	-	CASSYYDGESYEQYF
TRBV3-1	TRBJ2-4	TRBD1	CASSQWGEGTGFNIQYF
TRBV5-6	TRBJ1-2	-	CASSFTGHLTYGYTF